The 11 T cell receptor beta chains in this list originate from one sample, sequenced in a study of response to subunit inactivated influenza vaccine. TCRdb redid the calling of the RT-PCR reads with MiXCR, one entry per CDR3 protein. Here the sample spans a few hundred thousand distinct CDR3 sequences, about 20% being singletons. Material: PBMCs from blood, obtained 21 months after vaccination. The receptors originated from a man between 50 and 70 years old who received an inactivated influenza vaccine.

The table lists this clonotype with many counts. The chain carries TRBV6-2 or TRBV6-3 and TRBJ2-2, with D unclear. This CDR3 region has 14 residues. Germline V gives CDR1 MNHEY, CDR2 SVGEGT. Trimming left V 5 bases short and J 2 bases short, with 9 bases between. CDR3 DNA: TGTGCCAGCAGTCGAAGTACTAACACCGGGGAGCTGTTTTTT. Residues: CASSRSTNTGELFF.

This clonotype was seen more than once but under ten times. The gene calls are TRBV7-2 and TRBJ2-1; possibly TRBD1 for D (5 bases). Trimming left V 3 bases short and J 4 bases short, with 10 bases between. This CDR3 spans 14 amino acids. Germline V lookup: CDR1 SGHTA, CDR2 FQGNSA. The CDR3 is CASSLGLDYNEQFF. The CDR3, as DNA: TGTGCCAGCAGCTTGGGGCTGGATTACAATGAGCAGTTCTTC.

The CDR3 nucleotides read TGTGCCAGCAGCCCGGACTGGATCAATGAGCAGTTCTTC. Amino acids: CASSPDWINEQFF. V usage is TRBV6-2 or TRBV6-3 and J usage is TRBJ2-1; D possibly corresponds to TRBD2 (5 bases). V lost 6 bases and J lost 6, with 12 bases in between. Germline V gene lookup returns CDR1 MNHEY and CDR2 SVGEGT. This CDR3 has 13 amino acids.

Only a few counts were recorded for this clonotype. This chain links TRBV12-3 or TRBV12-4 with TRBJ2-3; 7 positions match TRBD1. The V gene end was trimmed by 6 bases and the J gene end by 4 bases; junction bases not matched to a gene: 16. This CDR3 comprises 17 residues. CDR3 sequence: CASSLGQARRFADTQYF. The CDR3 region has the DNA TGTGCCAGCAGCCTCGGACAGGCCAGGAGGTTCGCAGATACGCAGTATTTT.

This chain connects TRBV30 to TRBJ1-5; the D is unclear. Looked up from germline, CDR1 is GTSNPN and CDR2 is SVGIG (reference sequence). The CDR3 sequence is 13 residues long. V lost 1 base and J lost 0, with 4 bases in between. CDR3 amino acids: CAWSDRSNQPQHF. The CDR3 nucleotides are TGTGCCTGGAGTGACCGTAGCAATCAGCCCCAGCATTTT. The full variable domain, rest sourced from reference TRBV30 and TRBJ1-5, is SQTIHQWPATLVQPVGSPLSLECTVEGTSNPNLYWYRQAAGRGLQLLFYSVGIGQISSEVPQNLSASRPQDRQFILSSKKLLLSDSGFYLCAWSDRSNQPQHFGDGTRLSIL.

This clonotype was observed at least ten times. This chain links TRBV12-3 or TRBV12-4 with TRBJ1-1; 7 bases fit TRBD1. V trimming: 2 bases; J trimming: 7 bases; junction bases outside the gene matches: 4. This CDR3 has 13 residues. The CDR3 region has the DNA TGTGCCAGCAGTTTAAGGGGGCCCGGTGAAGCTTTCTTT. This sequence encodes CASSLRGPGEAFF.

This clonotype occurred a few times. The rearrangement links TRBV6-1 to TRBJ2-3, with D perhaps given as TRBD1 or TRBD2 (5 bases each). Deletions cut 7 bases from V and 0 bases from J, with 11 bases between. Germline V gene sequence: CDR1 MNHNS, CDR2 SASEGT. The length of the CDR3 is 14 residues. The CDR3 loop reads CASKGDPSTDTQYF. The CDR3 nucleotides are TGTGCCAGCAAAGGGGACCCTAGCACAGATACGCAGTATTTT.

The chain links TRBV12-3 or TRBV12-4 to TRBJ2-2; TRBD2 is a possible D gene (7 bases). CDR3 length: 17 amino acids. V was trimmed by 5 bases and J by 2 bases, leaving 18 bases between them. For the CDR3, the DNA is TGTGCCAGCAGTCCCCCCAGGGCGGGGGCAAACACCGGGGAGCTGTTTTTT. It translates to CASSPPRAGANTGELFF.

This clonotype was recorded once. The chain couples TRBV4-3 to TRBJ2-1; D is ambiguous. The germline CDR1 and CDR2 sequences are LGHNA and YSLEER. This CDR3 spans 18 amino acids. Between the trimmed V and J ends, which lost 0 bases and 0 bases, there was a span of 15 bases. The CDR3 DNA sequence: TGCGCCAGCAGCCAAGATGCAAGCTTCCGGAGCTCCTACAATGAGCAGTTCTTC. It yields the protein CASSQDASFRSSYNEQFF.

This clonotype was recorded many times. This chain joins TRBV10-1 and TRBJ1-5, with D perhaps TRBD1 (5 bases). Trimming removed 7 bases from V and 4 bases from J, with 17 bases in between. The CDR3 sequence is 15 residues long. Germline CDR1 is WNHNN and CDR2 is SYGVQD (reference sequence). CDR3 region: CASISGSLINQPQHF. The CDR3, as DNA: TGCGCCAGCATCTCAGGGAGTCTTATTAATCAGCCCCAGCATTTT.

CDR3 in amino acids: CASSLEMGTTQYF. The CDR3 coding sequence is TGTGCCAGCAGCTTAGAAATGGGCACTACGCAGTATTTT. This chain joins TRBV7-8 and TRBJ2-3; no firm D call. V was pared by 1 base and J by 8 bases, with 10 bases between. Looked up from germline, CDR1 is SGHVS and CDR2 is FQNEAQ. This CDR3 is built from 13 residues.